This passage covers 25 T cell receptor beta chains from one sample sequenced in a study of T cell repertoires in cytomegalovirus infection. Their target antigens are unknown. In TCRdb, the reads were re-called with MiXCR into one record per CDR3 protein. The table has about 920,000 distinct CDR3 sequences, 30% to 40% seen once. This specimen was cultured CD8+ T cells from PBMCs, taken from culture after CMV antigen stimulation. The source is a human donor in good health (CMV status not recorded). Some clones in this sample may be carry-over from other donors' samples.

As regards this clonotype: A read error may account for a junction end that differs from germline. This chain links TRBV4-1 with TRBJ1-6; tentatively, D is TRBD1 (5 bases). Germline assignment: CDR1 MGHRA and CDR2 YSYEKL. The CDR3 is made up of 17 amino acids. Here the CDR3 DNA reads TGTGCCAGCAACCAAGATAGGACCCCCAGGGTGAATTCACCCCTCCACTTT. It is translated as CASNQDRTPRVNSPLHF.

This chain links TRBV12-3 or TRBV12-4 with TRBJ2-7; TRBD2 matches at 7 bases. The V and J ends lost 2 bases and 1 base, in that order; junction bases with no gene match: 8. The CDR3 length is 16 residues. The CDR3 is CASSLTSGDGSYEQYF. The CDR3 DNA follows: TGTGCCAGCAGTTTAACCAGCGGGGATGGATCCTACGAGCAGTACTTC.

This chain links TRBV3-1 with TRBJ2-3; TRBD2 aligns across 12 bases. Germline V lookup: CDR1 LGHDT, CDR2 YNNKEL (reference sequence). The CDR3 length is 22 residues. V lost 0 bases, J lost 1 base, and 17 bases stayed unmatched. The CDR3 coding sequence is TGTGCCAGCAGCCAAGATTTCCACTCGGGAACTAGCGGGGGGCTACGCACAGATACGCAGTATTTT. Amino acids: CASSQDFHSGTSGGLRTDTQYF.

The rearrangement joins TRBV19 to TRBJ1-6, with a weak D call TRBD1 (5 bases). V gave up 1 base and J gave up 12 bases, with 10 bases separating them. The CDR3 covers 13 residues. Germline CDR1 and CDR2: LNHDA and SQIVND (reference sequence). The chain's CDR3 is CASSIGGIRPLHF. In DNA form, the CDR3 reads TGTGCCAGTAGTATAGGGGGGATAAGACCCCTCCACTTT.

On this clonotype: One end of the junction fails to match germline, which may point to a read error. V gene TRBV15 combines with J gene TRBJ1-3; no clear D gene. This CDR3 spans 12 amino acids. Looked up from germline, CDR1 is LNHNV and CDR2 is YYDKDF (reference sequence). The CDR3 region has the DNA TGTGTCACCAGCAGAGCTGGAAACACCATATATTTT. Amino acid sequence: CVTSRAGNTIYF.

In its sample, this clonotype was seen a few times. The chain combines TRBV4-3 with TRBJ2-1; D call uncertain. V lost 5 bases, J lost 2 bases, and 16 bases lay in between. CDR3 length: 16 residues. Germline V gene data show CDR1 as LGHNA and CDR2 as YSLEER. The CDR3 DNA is TGCGCCAGCAGCTCAAGACCAAGCGCGGCCTACAATGAGCAGTTCTTC. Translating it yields CASSSRPSAAYNEQFF.

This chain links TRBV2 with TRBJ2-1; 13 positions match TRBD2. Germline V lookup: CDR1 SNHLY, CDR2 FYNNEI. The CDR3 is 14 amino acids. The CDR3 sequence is CAGGTSGVDHEQFF. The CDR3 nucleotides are TGTGCGGGGGGGACTAGCGGGGTCGACCATGAGCAGTTCTTC.

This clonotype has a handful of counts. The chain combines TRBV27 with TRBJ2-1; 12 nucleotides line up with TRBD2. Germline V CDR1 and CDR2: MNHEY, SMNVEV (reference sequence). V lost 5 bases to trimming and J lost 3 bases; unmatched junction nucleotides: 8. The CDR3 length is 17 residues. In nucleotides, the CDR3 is TGTGCCAGCAGTACGGGACTAGCGGGTGGTAACTACAATGAGCAGTTCTTC. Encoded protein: CASSTGLAGGNYNEQFF.

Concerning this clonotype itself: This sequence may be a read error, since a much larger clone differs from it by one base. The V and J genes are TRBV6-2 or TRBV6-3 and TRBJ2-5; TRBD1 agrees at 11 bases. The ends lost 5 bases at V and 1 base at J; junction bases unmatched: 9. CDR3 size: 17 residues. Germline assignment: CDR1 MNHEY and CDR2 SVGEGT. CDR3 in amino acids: CASSPRDRGFLQETQYF. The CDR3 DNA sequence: TGTGCCAGCAGTCCCCGGGACAGGGGGTTTCTCCAAGAGACCCAGTACTTC.

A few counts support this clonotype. The CDR3 bases are TGTGCCAGCAGTGTGCAGACTAGCGGGGGACTTACCGGGGAGCTGTTTTTT. Translation gives CASSVQTSGGLTGELFF. The chain couples TRBV6-2 or TRBV6-3 to TRBJ2-2, with 12 bases fitting TRBD2. V trimming: 5 bases; J trimming: 5 bases; junction bases outside the gene matches: 9. This CDR3 is 17 amino acids long. Per the germline V gene, CDR1 is MNHEY and CDR2 is SVGEGT.

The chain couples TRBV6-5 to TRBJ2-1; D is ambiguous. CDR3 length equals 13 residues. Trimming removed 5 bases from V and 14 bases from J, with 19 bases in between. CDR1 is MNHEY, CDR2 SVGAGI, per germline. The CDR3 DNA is TGTGCCAGCAGTACCCCTGACGGGTCGGGTGAGTTCTTC. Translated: CASSTPDGSGEFF.

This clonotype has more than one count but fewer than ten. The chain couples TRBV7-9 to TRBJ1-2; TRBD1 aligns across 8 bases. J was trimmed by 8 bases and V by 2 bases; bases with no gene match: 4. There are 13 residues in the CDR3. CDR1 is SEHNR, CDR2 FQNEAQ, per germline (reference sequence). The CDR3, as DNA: TGTGCCAGCAGCTTAAACAGGGGGTCCGGCTACACCTTC. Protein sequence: CASSLNRGSGYTF.

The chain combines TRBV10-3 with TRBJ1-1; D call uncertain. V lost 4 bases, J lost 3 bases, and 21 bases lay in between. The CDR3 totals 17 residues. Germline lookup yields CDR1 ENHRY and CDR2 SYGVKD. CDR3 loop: CAISGSLEGSPDTEAFF. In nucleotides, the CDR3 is TGTGCCATCAGTGGAAGCCTCGAGGGTAGCCCGGACACTGAAGCTTTCTTT.

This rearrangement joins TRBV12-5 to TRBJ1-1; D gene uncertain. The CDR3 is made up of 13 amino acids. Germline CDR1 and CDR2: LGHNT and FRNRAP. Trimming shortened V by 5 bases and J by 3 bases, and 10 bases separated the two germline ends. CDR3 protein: CASGTGVDTEAFF. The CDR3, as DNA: TGTGCTAGTGGTACTGGGGTGGACACTGAAGCTTTCTTT.

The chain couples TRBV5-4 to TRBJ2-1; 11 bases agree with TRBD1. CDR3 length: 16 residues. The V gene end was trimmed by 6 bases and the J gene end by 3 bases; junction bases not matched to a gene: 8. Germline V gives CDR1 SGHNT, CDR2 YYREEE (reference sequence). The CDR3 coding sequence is TGTGCCAGCACACCAGGACAGGGGGCTCTCTACAATGAGCAGTTCTTC. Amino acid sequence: CASTPGQGALYNEQFF.

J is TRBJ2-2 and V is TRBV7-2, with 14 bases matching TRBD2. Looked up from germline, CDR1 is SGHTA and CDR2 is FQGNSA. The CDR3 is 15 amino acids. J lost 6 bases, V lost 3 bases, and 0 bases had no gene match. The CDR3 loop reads CASSLTSGGAGELFF. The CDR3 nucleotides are TGTGCCAGCAGCTTGACTAGCGGGGGGGCCGGGGAGCTGTTTTTT.

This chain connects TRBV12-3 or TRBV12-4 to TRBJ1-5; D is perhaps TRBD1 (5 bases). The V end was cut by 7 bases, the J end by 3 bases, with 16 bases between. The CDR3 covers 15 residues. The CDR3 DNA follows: TGTGCCAGCATTCCTGGGGCGGGCGCCAATCAGCCCCAGCATTTT. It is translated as CASIPGAGANQPQHF.

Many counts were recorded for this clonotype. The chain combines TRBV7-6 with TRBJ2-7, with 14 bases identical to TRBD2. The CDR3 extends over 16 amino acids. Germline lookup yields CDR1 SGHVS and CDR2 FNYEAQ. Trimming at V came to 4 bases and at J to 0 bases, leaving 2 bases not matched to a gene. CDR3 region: CASSSGTSGGSYEQYF. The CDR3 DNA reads TGTGCCAGCAGCTCAGGGACTAGCGGGGGCTCCTACGAGCAGTACTTC.

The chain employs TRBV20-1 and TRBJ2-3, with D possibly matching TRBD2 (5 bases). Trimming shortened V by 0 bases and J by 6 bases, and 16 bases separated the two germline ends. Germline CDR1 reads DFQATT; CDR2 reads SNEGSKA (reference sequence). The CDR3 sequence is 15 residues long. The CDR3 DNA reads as TGCAGTGCTAGAGATAGGCTAGCCCTCTTGGATACGCAGTATTTT. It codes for CSARDRLALLDTQYF.

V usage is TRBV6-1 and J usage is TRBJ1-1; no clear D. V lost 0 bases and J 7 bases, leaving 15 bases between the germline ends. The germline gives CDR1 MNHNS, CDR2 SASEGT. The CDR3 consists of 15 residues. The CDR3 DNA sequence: TGTGCCAGCAGTGAAGCGGTAGGGAGGGAGTATGAAGCTTTCTTT. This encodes CASSEAVGREYEAFF.

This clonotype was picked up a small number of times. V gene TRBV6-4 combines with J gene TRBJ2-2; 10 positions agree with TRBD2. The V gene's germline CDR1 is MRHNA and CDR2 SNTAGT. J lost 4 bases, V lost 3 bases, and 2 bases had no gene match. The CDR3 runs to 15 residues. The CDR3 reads CASSEAGGPTGELFF. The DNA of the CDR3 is TGTGCCAGCAGTGAAGCGGGAGGGCCCACCGGGGAGCTGTTTTTT.

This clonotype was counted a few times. This CDR3 reads CASSQELGANPEQFF. In DNA, the CDR3 is TGTGCCAGCAGCCAAGAACTCGGAGCGAATCCTGAGCAGTTCTTC. The rearrangement uses TRBV4-2 and TRBJ2-1; D ambiguous. Trimming removed 0 bases from V and 9 bases from J, with 15 bases in between. Germline V gives CDR1 LGHNA, CDR2 YNFKEQ. The CDR3 runs 15 residues.

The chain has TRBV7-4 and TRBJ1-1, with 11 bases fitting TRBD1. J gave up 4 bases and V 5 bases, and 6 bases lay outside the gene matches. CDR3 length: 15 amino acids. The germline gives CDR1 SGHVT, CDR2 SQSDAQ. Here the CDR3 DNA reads TGTGCCAGCAGCCGCGGGACAGGGGGGACCACTGAAGCTTTCTTT. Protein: CASSRGTGGTTEAFF.

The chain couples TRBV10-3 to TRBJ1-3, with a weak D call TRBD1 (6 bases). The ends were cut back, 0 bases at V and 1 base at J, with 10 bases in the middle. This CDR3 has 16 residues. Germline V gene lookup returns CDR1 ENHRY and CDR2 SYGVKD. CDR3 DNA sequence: TGTGCCATCAGTGAGTCGACGGGGACATCTGGAAACACCATATATTTT. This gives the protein CAISESTGTSGNTIYF.

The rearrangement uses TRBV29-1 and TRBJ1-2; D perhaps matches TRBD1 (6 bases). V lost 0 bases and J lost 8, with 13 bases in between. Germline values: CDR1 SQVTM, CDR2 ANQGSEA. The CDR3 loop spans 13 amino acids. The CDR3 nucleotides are TGCAGCGTTGAAGATCACACAGGGAACGGCTACACCTTC. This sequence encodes CSVEDHTGNGYTF.